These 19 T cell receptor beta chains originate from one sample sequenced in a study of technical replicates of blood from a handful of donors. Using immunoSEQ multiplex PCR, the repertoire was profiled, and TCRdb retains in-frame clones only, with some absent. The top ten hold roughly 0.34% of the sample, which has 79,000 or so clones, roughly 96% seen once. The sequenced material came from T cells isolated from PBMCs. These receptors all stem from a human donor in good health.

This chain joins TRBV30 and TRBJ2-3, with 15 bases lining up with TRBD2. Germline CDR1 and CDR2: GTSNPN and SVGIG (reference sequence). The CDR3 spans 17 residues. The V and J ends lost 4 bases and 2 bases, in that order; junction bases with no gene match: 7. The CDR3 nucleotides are TGTGCCTGGACCGATGGACTAGCGGGAGGGACCACAGATACGCAGTATTTT. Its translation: CAWTDGLAGGTTDTQYF. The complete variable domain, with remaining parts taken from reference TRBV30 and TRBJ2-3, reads SQTIHQWPATLVQPVGSPLSLECTVEGTSNPNLYWYRQAAGRGLQLLFYSVGIGQISSEVPQNLSASRPQDRQFILSSKKLLLSDSGFYLCAWTDGLAGGTTDTQYFGPGTRLTVL.

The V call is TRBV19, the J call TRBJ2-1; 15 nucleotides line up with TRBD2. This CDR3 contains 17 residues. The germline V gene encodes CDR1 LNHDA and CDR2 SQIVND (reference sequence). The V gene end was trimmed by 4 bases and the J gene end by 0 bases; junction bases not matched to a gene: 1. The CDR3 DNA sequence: TGTGCCAGTAGTACGGGACTAGCGGGGGGCTCCTACAATGAGCAGTTCTTC. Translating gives CASSTGLAGGSYNEQFF.

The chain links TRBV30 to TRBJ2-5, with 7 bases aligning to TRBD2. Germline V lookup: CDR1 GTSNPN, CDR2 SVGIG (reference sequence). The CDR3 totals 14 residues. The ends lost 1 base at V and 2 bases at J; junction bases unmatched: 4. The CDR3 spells CAWSETSQQETQYF. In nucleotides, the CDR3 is TGTGCCTGGAGTGAGACTAGCCAACAAGAGACCCAGTACTTC.

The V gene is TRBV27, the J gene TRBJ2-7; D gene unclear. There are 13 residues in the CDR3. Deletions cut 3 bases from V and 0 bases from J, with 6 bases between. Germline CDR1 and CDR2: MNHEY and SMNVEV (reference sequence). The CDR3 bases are TGTGCCAGCAGTTTCTCCCCCTCCTACGAGCAGTACTTC. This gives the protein CASSFSPSYEQYF.

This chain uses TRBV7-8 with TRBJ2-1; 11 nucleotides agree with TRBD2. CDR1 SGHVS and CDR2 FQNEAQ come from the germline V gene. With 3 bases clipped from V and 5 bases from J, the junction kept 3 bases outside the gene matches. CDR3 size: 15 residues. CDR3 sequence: CASSFRGLADNEQFF. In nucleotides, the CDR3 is TGTGCCAGCAGCTTCCGGGGACTAGCGGACAATGAGCAGTTCTTC.

The CDR3 region is CASKTGRYVGELFF. CDR3 coding DNA: TGCGCCAGCAAGACAGGGAGATATGTCGGGGAGCTGTTTTTT. The chain combines TRBV5-1 with TRBJ2-2, with 7 bases lining up with TRBD1. Looked up from germline, CDR1 is SGHRS and CDR2 is YFSETQ. V lost 6 bases, J lost 7 bases, and 9 bases stayed unmatched. The CDR3 length is 14 residues. The complete variable domain, with remaining parts taken from reference TRBV5-1 and TRBJ2-2, reads KAGVTQTPRYLIKTRGQQVTLSCSPISGHRSVSWYQQTPGQGLQFLFEYFSETQRNKGNFPGRFSGRQFSNSRSEMNVSTLELGDSALYLCASKTGRYVGELFFGEGSRLTVL.

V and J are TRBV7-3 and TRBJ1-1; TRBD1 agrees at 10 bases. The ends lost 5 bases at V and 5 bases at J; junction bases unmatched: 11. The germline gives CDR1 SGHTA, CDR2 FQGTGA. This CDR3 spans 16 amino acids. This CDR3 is CASSQGTGEGKTEAFF. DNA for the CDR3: TGTGCCAGCAGCCAAGGGACAGGGGAAGGAAAGACTGAAGCTTTCTTT.

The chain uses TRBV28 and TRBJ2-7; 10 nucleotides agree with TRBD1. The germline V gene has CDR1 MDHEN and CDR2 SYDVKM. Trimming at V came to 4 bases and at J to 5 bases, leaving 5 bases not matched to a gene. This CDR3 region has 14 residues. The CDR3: CASSSPGTGDEQYF. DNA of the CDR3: TGTGCCAGCAGTTCCCCCGGGACAGGGGACGAGCAGTACTTC.

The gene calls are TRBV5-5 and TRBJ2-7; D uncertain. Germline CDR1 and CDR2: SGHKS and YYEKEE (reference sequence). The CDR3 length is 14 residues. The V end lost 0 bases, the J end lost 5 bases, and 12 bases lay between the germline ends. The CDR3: CASSLEQEEDEQYF. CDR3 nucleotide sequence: TGTGCCAGCAGCTTGGAGCAGGAAGAAGACGAGCAGTACTTC.

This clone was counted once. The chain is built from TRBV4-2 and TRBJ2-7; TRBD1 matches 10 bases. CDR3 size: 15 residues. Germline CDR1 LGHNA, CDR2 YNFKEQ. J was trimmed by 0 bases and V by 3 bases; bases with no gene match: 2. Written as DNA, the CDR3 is TGTGCCAGCAGCCAGGGGACAGGGGACTCCTACGAGCAGTACTTC. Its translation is CASSQGTGDSYEQYF.

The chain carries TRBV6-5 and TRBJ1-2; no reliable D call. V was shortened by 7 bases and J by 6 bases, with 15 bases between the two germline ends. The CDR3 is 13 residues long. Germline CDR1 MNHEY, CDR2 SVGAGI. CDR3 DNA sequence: TGTGCCAGCACCCCTGCGCAATTTAATGGCTACACCTTC. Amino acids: CASTPAQFNGYTF.

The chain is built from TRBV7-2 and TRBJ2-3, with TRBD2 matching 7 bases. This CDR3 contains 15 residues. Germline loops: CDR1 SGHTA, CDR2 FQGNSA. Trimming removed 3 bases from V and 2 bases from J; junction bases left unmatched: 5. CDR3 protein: CASSFRDYFTDTQYF. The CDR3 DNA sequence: TGTGCCAGCAGCTTCCGGGACTACTTCACAGATACGCAGTATTTT.

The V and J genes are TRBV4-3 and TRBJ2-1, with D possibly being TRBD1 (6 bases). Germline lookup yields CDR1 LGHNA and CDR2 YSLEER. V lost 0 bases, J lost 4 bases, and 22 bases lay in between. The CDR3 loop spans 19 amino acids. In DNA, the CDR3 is TGCGCCAGCAGCCAAGAGAGGGTAGAGGGGGTCACATTGTACAATGAGCAGTTCTTC. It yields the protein CASSQERVEGVTLYNEQFF.

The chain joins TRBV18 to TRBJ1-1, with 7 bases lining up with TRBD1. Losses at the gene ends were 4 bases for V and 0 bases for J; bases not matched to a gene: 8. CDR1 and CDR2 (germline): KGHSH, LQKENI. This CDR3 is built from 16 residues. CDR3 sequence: CASSRGPGQMNTEAFF. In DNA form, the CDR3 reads TGTGCCAGCTCACGCGGTCCGGGACAGATGAACACTGAAGCTTTCTTT.

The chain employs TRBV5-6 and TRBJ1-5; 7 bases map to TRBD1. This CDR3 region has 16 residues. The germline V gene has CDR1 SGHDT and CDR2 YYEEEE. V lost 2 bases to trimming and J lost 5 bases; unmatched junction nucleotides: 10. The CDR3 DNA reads TGTGCCAGCAGCTTAGATACCGACAGGGCGCATCAGCCCCAGCATTTT. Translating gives CASSLDTDRAHQPQHF. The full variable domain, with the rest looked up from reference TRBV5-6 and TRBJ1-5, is DAGVTQSPTHLIKTRGQQVTLRCSPKSGHDTVSWYQQALGQGPQFIFQYYEEEERQRGNFPDRFSGHQFPNYSSELNVNALLLGDSALYLCASSLDTDRAHQPQHFGDGTRLSIL.

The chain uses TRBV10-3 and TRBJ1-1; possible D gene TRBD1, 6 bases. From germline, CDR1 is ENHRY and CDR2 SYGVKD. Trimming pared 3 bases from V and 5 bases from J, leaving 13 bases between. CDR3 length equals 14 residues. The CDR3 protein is CAISDSGGRTEAFF. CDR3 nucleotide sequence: TGTGCCATCAGTGATAGTGGGGGCCGGACTGAAGCTTTCTTT.

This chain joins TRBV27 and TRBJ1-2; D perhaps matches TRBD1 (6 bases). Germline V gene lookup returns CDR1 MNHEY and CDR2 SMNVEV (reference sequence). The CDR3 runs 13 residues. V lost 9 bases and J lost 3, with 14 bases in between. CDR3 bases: TGTGCCAGTCGGAACCCAGGGGACTATGGCTACACCTTC. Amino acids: CASRNPGDYGYTF.

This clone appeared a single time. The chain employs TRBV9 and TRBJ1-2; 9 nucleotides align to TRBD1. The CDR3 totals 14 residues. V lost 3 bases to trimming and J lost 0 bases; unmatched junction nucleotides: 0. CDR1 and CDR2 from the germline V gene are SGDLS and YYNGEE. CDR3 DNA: TGTGCCAGCAGCGGGGACAGGGCTAACTATGGCTACACCTTC. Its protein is CASSGDRANYGYTF.

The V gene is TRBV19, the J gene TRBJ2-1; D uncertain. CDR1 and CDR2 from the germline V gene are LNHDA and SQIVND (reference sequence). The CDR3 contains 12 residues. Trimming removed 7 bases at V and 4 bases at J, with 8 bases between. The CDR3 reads CASKAQYNEQFF. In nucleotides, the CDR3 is TGTGCCAGTAAAGCCCAATACAATGAGCAGTTCTTC. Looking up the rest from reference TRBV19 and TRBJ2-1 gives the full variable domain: DGGITQSPKYLFRKEGQNVTLSCEQNLNHDAMYWYRQDPGQGLRLIYYSQIVNDFQKGDIAEGYSVSREKKESFPLTVTSAQKNPTAFYLCASKAQYNEQFFGPGTRLTVL.